The 2 T cell receptor beta chains below all came from one sample that was sequenced in a study of cytomegalovirus exposure and HLA in healthy donors. Primers for the PCR totalled 60 Vbeta and 13 Jbeta. Generated by immunoSEQ multiplex PCR, the TCRdb table keeps only in-frame clones and is missing some. The sample includes approximately 160,000 clones, around 86% of them seen just once. The sequencing sample was made of PBMCs. These receptors all come from a girl under 10 years old in good health and CMV-seropositive.

The chain links TRBV30 to TRBJ2-2; D is ambiguous. Trimming took 1 base from V and 4 from J, leaving 7 bases between them. CDR3 length: 13 amino acids. From germline, CDR1 is GTSNPN and CDR2 SVGIG (reference sequence). The CDR3 region is CAWSGHSTGELFF. The CDR3 DNA is TGTGCCTGGAGTGGCCATAGCACCGGGGAGCTGTTTTTT.

V gene TRBV27 combines with J gene TRBJ2-7; perhaps TRBD2 as D (6 bases). CDR3 length: 14 amino acids. Germline-derived CDR1 and CDR2 are MNHEY and SMNVEV (reference sequence). V gave up 6 bases and J gave up 1 base, with 13 bases separating them. CDR3: CASRSGTLSYEQYF. CDR3 coding DNA: TGTGCCAGCAGATCCGGGACTTTGTCCTACGAGCAGTACTTC.